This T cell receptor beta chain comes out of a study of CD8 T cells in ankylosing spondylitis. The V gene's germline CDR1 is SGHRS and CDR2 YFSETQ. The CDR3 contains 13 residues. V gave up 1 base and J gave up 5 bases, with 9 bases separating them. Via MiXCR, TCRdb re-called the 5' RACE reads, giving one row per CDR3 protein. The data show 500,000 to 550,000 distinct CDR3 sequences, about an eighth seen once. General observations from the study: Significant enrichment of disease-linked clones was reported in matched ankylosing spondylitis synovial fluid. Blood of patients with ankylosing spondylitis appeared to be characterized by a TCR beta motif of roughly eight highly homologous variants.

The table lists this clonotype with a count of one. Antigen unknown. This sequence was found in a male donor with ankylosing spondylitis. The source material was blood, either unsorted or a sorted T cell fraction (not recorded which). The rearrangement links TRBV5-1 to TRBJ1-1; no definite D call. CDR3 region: CASSLSTETEAFF. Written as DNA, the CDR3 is TGCGCCAGCAGCTTGTCTACAGAGACTGAAGCTTTCTTT.